This T cell receptor (beta chain) is drawn from a study of response to subunit inactivated influenza vaccine. Study-level results: Authors proposed each seasonal influenza vaccination draws in few new T cells.

This CDR3 is 16 amino acids long. Germline CDR1 is DFQATT and CDR2 is SNEGSKA (reference sequence). From the RT-PCR reads, TCRdb called clonotypes with MiXCR, one entry per CDR3 protein. The repertoire holds 530,000 or so distinct CDR3 sequences, with roughly 25% as singletons. This clonotype was counted a single time. Its antigen is as yet unknown. Compared with germline, one end of the junction differs, possibly owing to a read error. This clonotype was sampled from a man aged 50-60 years who received an inactivated influenza vaccine. The sequencing here drew on CD4+ T cells sorted from PBMCs, taken about 5 days after vaccination. This chain joins TRBV20-1 and TRBJ1-1, with 10 bases fitting TRBD1. In DNA form, the CDR3 reads TGCTGTGCAAACGTCCCGGGACAGGGGTCGAAAACTGAAGCTTTCTTT. This codes for CCANVPGQGSKTEAFF.